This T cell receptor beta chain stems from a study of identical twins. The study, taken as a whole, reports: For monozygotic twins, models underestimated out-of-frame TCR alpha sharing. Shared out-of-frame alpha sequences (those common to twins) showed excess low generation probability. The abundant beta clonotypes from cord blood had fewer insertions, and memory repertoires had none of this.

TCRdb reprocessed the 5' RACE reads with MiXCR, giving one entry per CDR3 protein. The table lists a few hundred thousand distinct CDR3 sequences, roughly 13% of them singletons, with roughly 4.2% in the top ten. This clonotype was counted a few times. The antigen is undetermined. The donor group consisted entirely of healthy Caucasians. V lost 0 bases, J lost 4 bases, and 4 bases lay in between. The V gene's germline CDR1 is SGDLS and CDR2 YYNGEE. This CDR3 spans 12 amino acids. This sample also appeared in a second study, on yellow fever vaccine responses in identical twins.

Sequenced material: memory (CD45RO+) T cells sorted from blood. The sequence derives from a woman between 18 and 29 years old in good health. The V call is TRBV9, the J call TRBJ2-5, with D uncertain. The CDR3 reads CASSVVGETQYF. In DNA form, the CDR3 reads TGTGCCAGCAGCGTAGTAGGAGAGACCCAGTACTTC. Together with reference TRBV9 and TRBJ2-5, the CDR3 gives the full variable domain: DSGVTQTPKHLITATGQRVTLRCSPRSGDLSVYWYQQSLDQGLQFLIQYYNGEERAKGNILERFSAQQFPDLHSELNLSSLELGDSALYFCASSVVGETQYFGPGTRLLVL.